Included here is one TCR beta chain sequence, with context. Germline loops: CDR1 KGHDR, CDR2 SFDVKD. Trimming left V 4 bases short and J 1 base short, with 7 bases between. The CDR3 length is 14 residues. The data stem from a study of T-cell reconstitution after alpha-beta-depleted transplantation in children. During its preparation, the TCRbeta library received unique molecular identifiers. TCRdb re-analysed the PCR reads in MiXCR, keeping a single row per CDR3 protein. The data contain 250,000 to 300,000 distinct CDR3 sequences, nearly 10% of them singletons. J is TRBJ1-5 and V is TRBV24-1, with D perhaps matching TRBD1 (6 bases). The clonotype was recovered from a human donor who donated a stem cell graft to a child with SCID. The input for sequencing was PBMCs from the stem cell graft donor, taken from the stem cell graft. CDR3 sequence: CATSEGTSNQPQHF. Written as DNA, the CDR3 is TGTGCCACCAGTGAAGGGACAAGCAATCAGCCCCAGCATTTT.